The clone carrying this T cell receptor (beta chain) appeared many times. Its matching antigen is unknown. Sequencing libraries for TCR beta were prepared with iRepertoire HTBI primers and Arm-PCR of CDR3 regions. TCRdb recomputed calls from the multiplex PCR reads with MiXCR, one row per CDR3 protein. The table has 530,000 or so distinct CDR3 sequences, approximately 13% seen once. The data were obtained in a study of regulatory T cells in long-lasting Graves disease. Findings and limits, study-wide: Lower TCR diversity characterized persistent Graves' patients relative to newly diagnosed patients.

The ends were cut back, 6 bases at V and 0 bases at J, with 6 bases in the middle. The CDR3 contains 13 residues. Specified time point: newly diagnosed GD, antithyroid drugs for less than 3 months. Extracted RNA from PBMCs served as the source of the TCR library. The same data also went into a second study, on T cells in Graves' hyperthyroidism and ophthalmopathy. As that report states: No progression to ophthalmopathy during 18 months of follow-up defined stable disease. Most expanded thyroid clonotypes above 0.001 also appeared in blood. Ophthalmopathy was model-predicted a median approximately six months pre-onset.

The sequence was collected from a man under 40 with Graves disease. The genes are TRBV12-3 or TRBV12-4 and TRBJ1-5; no firm D call. The material was peripheral blood mononuclear cells (PBMCs), obtained at new diagnosis, from a patient treated with antithyroid drugs. CDR3 in amino acids: CASRISSNQPQHF. The CDR3, as DNA: TGTGCCAGCAGAATCAGTAGCAATCAGCCCCAGCATTTT.